This T cell receptor beta chain appears in the sequencing data of a study of blood T cell repertoires in COVID-19. Overall study context: The United States, Italy and Spain supplied acute and convalescent COVID-19 samples. The cDNA or gDNA used as material had been derived from T cells, B-cell-depleted T cells, or PBMCs.

Original processing methods: Nucleated cell number was recorded as an estimate derived from reference gene primer amplification. Sequencing used immunoSEQ multiplex PCR; TCRdb keeps in-frame clones, though not all of them. V, J and clone size are those of that table, while D and trimming were read from the DNA. The sample consists of roughly 250,000 clones, 81% of them appearing once. This TCR derives from a woman in her sixties with active or convalescent COVID-19. The source material was peripheral blood.

This CDR3 is CASSLARNTEAFF. The CDR3 nucleotides read TGTGCCAGCAGCTTAGCCAGGAACACTGAAGCTTTCTTT. This chain connects TRBV11-2 to TRBJ1-1; D is uncertain. The CDR3 length is 13 residues. V was trimmed by 1 base and J by 1 base, leaving 4 bases between them. CDR1 is SGHAT and CDR2 is FQNNGV in the germline V gene.